Each of the 10 T cell receptor beta chains below was sequenced from the same sample in a study of blood T cell repertoires in COVID-19. Assay used: immunoSEQ multiplex PCR; TCRdb lists only in-frame clones, some missing. The sample lists 250,000 to 300,000 clones; approximately 86% were seen once. Sequenced: peripheral blood. The receptors here all came from a woman between 65 and 79 years old with COVID-19, enrolled during active disease.

The V and J genes are TRBV2 and TRBJ2-5, with D possibly being TRBD1 (6 bases). Germline CDR1 and CDR2: SNHLY and FYNNEI. The CDR3 spans 15 residues. V gave up 6 bases and J gave up 5 bases, with 19 bases separating them. The CDR3, as DNA: TGTGCCAGCAGAGCGAGGGGGACCCCAGGGGAGACCCAGTACTTC. Protein product: CASRARGTPGETQYF.

The chain employs TRBV9 and TRBJ2-3, with D perhaps matching TRBD1 (6 bases). V was cut by 2 bases and J by 1 base, with 11 bases left in between. The CDR3 totals 15 residues. Germline assignment: CDR1 SGDLS and CDR2 YYNGEE. The chain's CDR3 is CASSVMTGRTDTQYF. The CDR3 DNA reads as TGTGCCAGCAGCGTTATGACAGGACGCACAGATACGCAGTATTTT.

J is TRBJ2-7 and V is TRBV27; possible D gene TRBD2, 6 bases. V lost 5 bases to trimming and J lost 4 bases, with 12 bases between them. The CDR3 has 13 residues. Looked up from germline, CDR1 is MNHEY and CDR2 is SMNVEV (reference sequence). The CDR3 reads CASSLLGRYEQYF. For the CDR3, the DNA is TGTGCCAGCAGTCTGCTAGGGAGGTACGAGCAGTACTTC.

This chain connects TRBV5-4 to TRBJ2-2; 7 bases map to TRBD2. Trimming cost V 0 bases and J 3 bases; bases outside gene matches: 8. Germline CDR1 SGHNT, CDR2 YYREEE (reference sequence). The CDR3 length is 17 residues. In DNA form, the CDR3 reads TGTGCCAGCAGCTTGGCGAGCGGGGCTTCGTACACCGGGGAGCTGTTTTTT. Translation gives CASSLASGASYTGELFF.

V usage is TRBV2 and J usage is TRBJ2-6, with 8 bases aligning to TRBD1. V dropped 5 bases and J dropped 3; count of bases not matched to a gene: 6. Germline lookup yields CDR1 SNHLY and CDR2 FYNNEI. The CDR3 has 16 residues. In DNA form, the CDR3 reads TGTGCCAGCAGTCCCGGACAGGGCAGTGGGGCCAACGTCCTGACTTTC. It yields the protein CASSPGQGSGANVLTF.

The rearrangement joins TRBV27 to TRBJ2-7; TRBD2 agrees at 12 bases. Germline loops: CDR1 MNHEY, CDR2 SMNVEV (reference sequence). V was clipped by 2 bases and J by 6 bases; unmatched bases: 11. This CDR3 is 17 amino acids long. The CDR3 region is CASSLKPSGGANAEQYF. CDR3 DNA sequence: TGTGCCAGCAGTTTAAAACCTAGCGGGGGGGCCAACGCCGAGCAGTACTTC.

V gene TRBV5-1 combines with J gene TRBJ2-7, with D perhaps matching TRBD1 (5 bases). The length of the CDR3 is 14 residues. V was pared by 5 bases and J by 5 bases, with 17 bases between. CDR1 is SGHRS, CDR2 YFSETQ, per germline. CDR3: CASRPSISGNEQYF. For the CDR3, the DNA is TGCGCCAGCAGACCAAGCATCTCAGGGAACGAGCAGTACTTC.

The chain couples TRBV6-2 or TRBV6-3 to TRBJ1-1, with unresolved D. Deletions cut 4 bases from V and 3 bases from J, with 15 bases between. This CDR3 comprises 15 residues. Germline assignment: CDR1 MNHEY and CDR2 SVGEGT. CDR3 loop: CASSFPPGSDTEAFF. The CDR3, as DNA: TGTGCCAGCAGTTTTCCGCCTGGCAGCGACACTGAAGCTTTCTTT.

The chain carries TRBV6-4 and TRBJ1-2; 9 bases line up with TRBD1. Looked up from germline, CDR1 is MRHNA and CDR2 is SNTAGT. V was pared by 5 bases and J by 0 bases, with 4 bases of the junction left unmatched. This CDR3 spans 15 amino acids. CDR3 region: CASSPGQGANYGYTF. Written as DNA, the CDR3 is TGTGCCAGCAGTCCGGGACAGGGAGCTAACTATGGCTACACCTTC.

V is TRBV27 and J is TRBJ1-2; 9 bases are a match to TRBD1. The trim removed 3 bases at V and 8 bases at J, leaving 13 bases unmatched. Germline CDR1 reads MNHEY; CDR2 reads SMNVEV (reference sequence). The CDR3 covers 16 residues. The CDR3 loop is CASSFLSGQGEDGYTF. CDR3 nucleotides: TGTGCCAGCAGTTTCCTCTCGGGACAGGGTGAGGACGGCTACACCTTC.